The present T cell receptor (beta chain) was sequenced within a study of PD-1 blockade in classical Hodgkin lymphoma. Germline loops: CDR1 MNHNY, CDR2 SVGAGI (reference sequence). This CDR3 has 16 residues. Trimming left V 5 bases short and J 0 bases short, with 14 bases between. This clone has only a few counts. Its antigen remains unidentified. As to time point: cycle 4 day 1 (C4D1), after about 6 weeks of nivolumab. Brentuximab vedotin exposure varied, and every patient relapsed after autologous stem cell transplantation. The study recorded best responses of complete response, partial response or progressive disease. Produced via immunoSEQ multiplex PCR; TCRdb's table is partial and in-frame only. Of about 19,000 clones detected, more than 75% appear once; the ten largest clones hold about 20%. Findings and limits, study-wide: Exclusion was the outcome for patients who began nivolumab under 1 year after ASCT. The causes of the repertoire differences, possibly disease activity or prior therapy, remain undefined. Similar baseline diversity was found in complete responders and newly diagnosed patients.

This TCR came from a human donor with classical Hodgkin lymphoma. The chain links TRBV6-6 to TRBJ1-3; possibly TRBD1 for D (6 bases). Sample: peripheral blood mononuclear cells (PBMCs), taken before the fourth cycle of nivolumab. The CDR3 spells CASSVNRVTSGNTIYF. CDR3 nucleotides: TGTGCCAGCAGTGTGAACAGGGTTACCTCTGGAAACACCATATATTTT.